The 25 T cell receptor beta chains below were found in one sample sequenced in a study of T cells after yellow fever vaccination. Each CDR3 protein is one row after TCRdb ran MiXCR on the 5' RACE reads. The data show some 600,000 distinct CDR3 sequences, with less than 20% seen just once and around 15% held by the top ten. Sequencing was performed on PBMCs, taken about 5 days after the first yellow fever vaccination. These receptors originate from a man between 18 and 29 years old who received the YFV17D yellow fever vaccine.

V gene TRBV20-1 combines with J gene TRBJ2-1; 9 bases align to TRBD2. This CDR3 has 14 amino acids. Trimming took 5 bases from V and 7 from J; bases not matched to a gene: 9. Per the germline V gene, CDR1 is DFQATT and CDR2 is SNEGSKA (reference sequence). CDR3 sequence reads: CSALAGTHGNEQFF. The CDR3, as DNA: TGCAGTGCTCTAGCGGGGACACATGGTAATGAGCAGTTCTTC.

The genes are TRBV27 and TRBJ2-1; D not resolved. Trimming removed 3 bases at V and 9 bases at J, with 6 bases between. The germline CDR1 and CDR2 sequences are MNHEY and SMNVEV (reference sequence). There are 11 residues in the CDR3. The CDR3, as DNA: TGTGCCAGCAGTTTTCGTACTGAGCAGTTCTTC. Its protein is CASSFRTEQFF.

J is TRBJ2-1 and V is TRBV27; D not certain. V gave up 5 bases and J gave up 7 bases, with 15 bases separating them. The CDR3 consists of 14 residues. Germline CDR1 reads MNHEY; CDR2 reads SMNVEV (reference sequence). CDR3 protein: CASSPSGAINEQFF. The CDR3 nucleotides read TGTGCCAGCAGTCCATCCGGAGCCATTAATGAGCAGTTCTTC.

Here the CDR3 DNA reads TGTGCCACCAGTGGCCAGGGAACAGATACGCAGTATTTT. It translates to CATSGQGTDTQYF. The chain employs TRBV24-1 and TRBJ2-3, with D tentatively TRBD1 (5 bases). Germline values: CDR1 KGHDR, CDR2 SFDVKD. The CDR3 is 13 amino acids. V lost 5 bases, J lost 3 bases, and 8 bases lay in between.

This clonotype occurred a few times. The chain recombines TRBV5-1 with TRBJ2-3; 9 nucleotides match TRBD2. Germline trimming cut 4 bases from V and 4 bases from J; bases unmatched to any gene: 13. The CDR3 covers 17 residues. Germline loops: CDR1 SGHRS, CDR2 YFSETQ. The CDR3 loop reads CASSPLGASGVSDTQYF. The DNA for the CDR3 is TGCGCCAGCAGCCCTCTGGGGGCTAGCGGGGTATCAGATACGCAGTATTTT.

This clonotype occurred a few times. This chain joins TRBV7-6 and TRBJ2-7; 10 bases are a match to TRBD2. The V gene's germline CDR1 is SGHVS and CDR2 FNYEAQ. V shed 5 bases, J shed 7 bases, and the junction held 5 bases outside the gene matches. The CDR3 contains 13 residues. CDR3 sequence reads: CASSGLAATEQYF. CDR3 nucleotides: TGTGCCAGCAGCGGACTAGCGGCCACGGAGCAGTACTTC.

The chain has TRBV7-2 and TRBJ2-3, with a possible D match to TRBD1 (5 bases). Germline lookup yields CDR1 SGHTA and CDR2 FQGNSA. The CDR3 consists of 14 residues. Trimming pared 6 bases from V and 2 bases from J, leaving 12 bases between. The CDR3 coding sequence is TGTGCCAGCAGACCAACCAGGGACACAGATACGCAGTATTTT. It specifies CASRPTRDTDTQYF.

Only a few counts were recorded for this clonotype. This chain joins TRBV7-2 and TRBJ1-1; a weak D match, TRBD1 (5 bases). The ends were cut back, 1 base at V and 6 bases at J, with 9 bases in the middle. The germline gives CDR1 SGHTA, CDR2 FQGNSA. The CDR3 has 13 residues. The CDR3 nucleotides are TGTGCCAGCAGCTTAGTCCGGGGACCTGAAGCTTTCTTT. This sequence encodes CASSLVRGPEAFF.

The gene calls are TRBV12-3 or TRBV12-4 and TRBJ2-7, with unresolved D. The CDR3 consists of 12 residues. The V end was cut by 4 bases, the J end by 3 bases, with 7 bases between. The CDR3 sequence is CASSSRIYEQYF. CDR3 DNA: TGTGCCAGCAGTTCCAGGATCTACGAGCAGTACTTC.

This clonotype was detected only a few times. The V and J genes are TRBV24-1 and TRBJ2-2; no clear D. This CDR3 has 14 amino acids. With 7 bases removed from V and 1 base from J, the gap between germline ends came to 9 bases. Looked up from germline, CDR1 is KGHDR and CDR2 is SFDVKD. Here the CDR3 reads CATRSPENTGELFF. The DNA for the CDR3 is TGTGCCACCAGGAGCCCAGAGAACACCGGGGAGCTGTTTTTT.

This clonotype was observed a few times. The V gene is TRBV4-3, the J gene TRBJ2-7, with 7 bases that match TRBD2. Germline V gene lookup returns CDR1 LGHNA and CDR2 YSLEER. This CDR3 has 14 residues. The CDR3 region is CVLKLRDYSYEQYV. CDR3 DNA: TGCGTCTTGAAACTCCGGGACTACTCCTACGAGCAGTACGTC.

The chain recombines TRBV24-1 with TRBJ2-3; D is possibly TRBD1 (6 bases). Germline CDR1 is KGHDR and CDR2 is SFDVKD. The CDR3 has 17 amino acids. V was pared by 0 bases and J by 2 bases, with 14 bases between. The DNA for the CDR3 is TGTGCCACCAGTGATTTGACGACAGGACTCCTCACAGATACGCAGTATTTT. This sequence encodes CATSDLTTGLLTDTQYF.

The genes are TRBV7-9 and TRBJ1-4, with unresolved D. The CDR3 loop spans 12 amino acids. CDR1 and CDR2 from the germline V gene are SEHNR and FQNEAQ (reference sequence). Between the trimmed V and J ends, which lost 4 bases and 12 bases, there was a span of 12 bases. The DNA for the CDR3 is TGTGCCAGCAGCTCGAGCCATAGGGAACTGTTTTTT. Encoded protein: CASSSSHRELFF.

This clonotype was seen at least ten times. This chain links TRBV5-1 with TRBJ2-2; D is unclear. This CDR3 spans 15 amino acids. V lost 2 bases and J lost 2, with 10 bases in between. CDR1 and CDR2 from the germline V gene are SGHRS and YFSETQ. The CDR3 DNA follows: TGCGCCAGCAGCTTCGCCGGGCCTAACACCGGGGAGCTGTTTTTT. Residues: CASSFAGPNTGELFF.

This clonotype was recorded a few times. V and J are TRBV30 and TRBJ2-2, with D possibly matching TRBD1 (6 bases). Trimming took off 0 bases at V and 5 bases at J, with 7 bases between the two ends. The germline CDR1 and CDR2 sequences are GTSNPN and SVGIG (reference sequence). This CDR3 spans 13 amino acids. The CDR3: CAWSVQGTGELFF. CDR3 sequence (DNA): TGTGCCTGGAGTGTACAGGGTACCGGGGAGCTGTTTTTT.

The genes are TRBV6-1 and TRBJ1-5; the match to TRBD1 covers 7 bases. The CDR3 runs 15 residues. Trimming cost V 6 bases and J 6 bases; bases outside gene matches: 11. Germline V CDR1 and CDR2: MNHNS, SASEGT. In nucleotides, the CDR3 is TGTGCCAGCAGGAAACAGGGGCCCCGTCTTCAGCCCCAGCATTTT. Its translation is CASRKQGPRLQPQHF.

The table lists this clonotype with a few counts. DNA for the CDR3: TGCGCCAGCAGCATTGACGGAGATCAGCCCCAGCATTTT. It encodes CASSIDGDQPQHF. The J gene is TRBJ1-5, the V gene TRBV5-1; D is unresolved. Germline assignment: CDR1 SGHRS and CDR2 YFSETQ. The CDR3 has 13 amino acids. The germline V and J ends were trimmed by 4 bases and 5 bases, with 10 bases remaining between them.

This clonotype was counted ten times or more. The gene calls are TRBV7-2 and TRBJ2-3; weak D call: TRBD1 (5 bases). Germline V lookup: CDR1 SGHTA, CDR2 FQGNSA. Trimming shortened V by 2 bases and J by 1 base, and 7 bases separated the two germline ends. The CDR3 length is 14 residues. For the CDR3, the DNA is TGTGCCAGCAGCTTAAGCAGGGGCACAGATACGCAGTATTTT. This translates into CASSLSRGTDTQYF.

V gene TRBV7-9 combines with J gene TRBJ2-1; D may correspond to TRBD1 or TRBD2 (5 bases each). The CDR3 is made up of 11 amino acids. In germline, CDR1 is SEHNR, CDR2 FQNEAQ (reference sequence). Between the trimmed V and J ends, which lost 9 bases and 4 bases, there was a span of 7 bases. CDR3 region: CASGGYNEQFF. The CDR3 DNA follows: TGTGCCAGTGGGGGATACAATGAGCAGTTCTTC.

V gene TRBV6-5 combines with J gene TRBJ2-7; 9 bases line up with TRBD2. The V gene end was trimmed by 0 bases and the J gene end by 4 bases; junction bases not matched to a gene: 7. Germline loops: CDR1 MNHEY, CDR2 SVGAGI. The CDR3 totals 16 residues. CDR3 DNA: TGTGCCAGCAGTTACTCGAGCGGCGGGGGGGCATACGAGCAGTACTTC. Translation gives CASSYSSGGGAYEQYF.

The V and J genes are TRBV7-2 and TRBJ1-2; D might be TRBD1 (5 bases). Germline V gene sequence: CDR1 SGHTA, CDR2 FQGNSA. V was shortened by 5 bases and J by 8 bases, with 21 bases between the two germline ends. There are 15 residues in the CDR3. CDR3 sequence: CASSPTGTDSMGYTF. The DNA for the CDR3 is TGTGCCAGCAGCCCAACCGGGACCGATTCTATGGGCTACACCTTC.

This clonotype was seen only a few times. The CDR3 spells CSVGVRETQYF. Written as DNA, the CDR3 is TGCAGCGTGGGGGTTAGAGAGACCCAGTACTTC. The J gene is TRBJ2-5, the V gene TRBV29-1; D could derive from TRBD1 or TRBD2 (5 bases each). CDR3 length: 11 amino acids. Per germline, CDR1 SQVTM and CDR2 ANQGSEA. V lost 6 bases to trimming and J lost 4 bases, with 9 bases between them.

This clonotype has only a few counts. The rearrangement links TRBV4-3 to TRBJ1-4; a weak D match, TRBD1 (5 bases). CDR3 length equals 15 residues. V was clipped by 1 base and J by 8 bases, with 14 bases between them. Germline V gene sequence: CDR1 LGHNA, CDR2 YSLEER. The CDR3 sequence is CASSQGRAFSEKLFF. CDR3 DNA sequence: TGCGCCAGCAGCCAAGGCAGGGCCTTTAGCGAAAAACTGTTTTTT.

This clonotype was observed a few times. The V gene is TRBV6-5, the J gene TRBJ1-2, with 8 bases aligning to TRBD1. Germline V CDR1 and CDR2: MNHEY, SVGAGI. The CDR3 spans 13 residues. V gave up 3 bases and J gave up 8 bases; unmatched junction bases: 5. The CDR3 nucleotides read TGTGCCAGCAGTTATACAGCAGGGGGCGGCTACACCTTC. It yields the protein CASSYTAGGGYTF.

The V call is TRBV10-2, the J call TRBJ1-2, with 7 bases identical to TRBD1. There are 15 residues in the CDR3. V shed 3 bases and J 9 bases; nucleotides not matched to a gene: 13. In germline, CDR1 is WSHSY, CDR2 SAAADI. The chain's CDR3 is CASSDTGVGLLSYTF. The CDR3 coding sequence is TGCGCCAGCAGTGACACAGGGGTGGGCCTTTTGAGCTACACCTTC.